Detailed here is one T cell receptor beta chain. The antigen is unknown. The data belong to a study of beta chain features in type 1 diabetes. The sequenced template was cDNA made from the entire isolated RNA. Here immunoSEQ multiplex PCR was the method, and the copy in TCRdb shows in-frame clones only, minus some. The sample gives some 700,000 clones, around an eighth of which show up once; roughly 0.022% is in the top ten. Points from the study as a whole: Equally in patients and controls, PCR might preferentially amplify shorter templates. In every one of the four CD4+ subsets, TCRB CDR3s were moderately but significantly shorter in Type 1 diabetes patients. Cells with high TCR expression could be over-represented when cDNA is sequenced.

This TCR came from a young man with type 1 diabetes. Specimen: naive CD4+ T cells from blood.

The CDR3 here is CASSIGTDSYEQYF. CDR3 DNA sequence: TGTGCCAGTAGTATCGGGACCGACTCCTACGAGCAGTACTTC. The rearrangement joins TRBV19 to TRBJ2-7; D could derive from TRBD1 or TRBD2 (5 bases each). This CDR3 has 14 amino acids. The V gene lost 3 bases and the J gene lost 0 bases, with 9 bases spanning the gap. The germline gives CDR1 LNHDA, CDR2 SQIVND (reference sequence).